The 6 T cell receptor beta chains listed next were all sequenced from one sample in a study of a mutant IDH1 vaccine in newly diagnosed glioma. Measured with immunoSEQ multiplex PCR; TCRdb has only the in-frame clones, and not every one. Among roughly 26,000 clones listed, roughly 80% were seen once. For these receptors, no antigen is known. The time point was: week 35, safety follow-up. The content of each vaccine dose was 300 ug of mutant IDH1 20-mer peptide, and topical imiquimod accompanied it. Sample: PBMCs, taken from a glioma patient whose treatment included an IDH1 peptide vaccine. The origin of the receptors is a young man with glioma.

The chain joins TRBV4-3 to TRBJ1-1; the D gene is possibly TRBD1 (6 bases). Germline-derived CDR1 and CDR2 are LGHNA and YSLEER. The V end lost 2 bases, the J end lost 9 bases, and 16 bases lay between the germline ends. The CDR3 has 14 residues. CDR3 sequence reads: CASSQSRGGGKAFF. As DNA, the CDR3 is TGCGCCAGCAGCCAATCCAGGGGTGGGGGGAAAGCTTTCTTT.

This clone has only one observation. The CDR3, as DNA: TGTGCCATCAGTGAGGGGGGGTACTACGAGCAGTACTTC. It specifies CAISEGGYYEQYF. This sequence joins TRBV10-3 and TRBJ2-7, with D maybe TRBD2 (6 bases). V was cut by 2 bases and J by 3 bases, with 8 bases left in between. CDR3 size: 13 residues. In germline, CDR1 is ENHRY, CDR2 SYGVKD.

The chain recombines TRBV15 with TRBJ2-7; TRBD1 or TRBD2 may be the D gene (5 bases each). V was shortened by 0 bases and J by 2 bases, with 5 bases between the two germline ends. The germline CDR1 and CDR2 sequences are LNHNV and YYDKDF (reference sequence). The CDR3 length is 13 residues. CDR3 coding DNA: TGTGCCACCAGCAGAGAGGGACCCTACGAGCAGTACTTC. It is translated as CATSREGPYEQYF.

CDR3 amino acids: CASSQGQDLYNEQFF. CDR3 DNA sequence: TGTGCCAGCAGCCAAGGACAGGATCTATACAATGAGCAGTTCTTC. The chain employs TRBV14 and TRBJ2-1; D possibly corresponds to TRBD1 (6 bases). Germline values: CDR1 SGHDN, CDR2 FVKESK. This CDR3 region has 15 residues. V lost 1 base and J lost 4, with 11 bases in between.

The sample holds one count of this clone. V gene TRBV15 combines with J gene TRBJ1-1; possible D gene TRBD1, 6 bases. Trimming shortened V by 5 bases and J by 8 bases, and 18 bases separated the two germline ends. Germline CDR1 reads LNHNV; CDR2 reads YYDKDF (reference sequence). The CDR3 sequence is 14 residues long. In nucleotides, the CDR3 is TGTGCCACCAGCCGTCCCTCCGGGACACAAGAAGCTTTCTTT. Translating it yields CATSRPSGTQEAFF.

This clone was counted a single time. The chain employs TRBV19 and TRBJ1-4; TRBD1 matches at 10 bases. The CDR3 consists of 13 residues. V lost 7 bases, J lost 6 bases, and 2 bases stayed unmatched. Germline-derived CDR1 and CDR2 are LNHDA and SQIVND (reference sequence). The CDR3 nucleotides are TGTGCCAGTAAAGGGACAGGGGATGAAAAACTGTTTTTT. This gives the protein CASKGTGDEKLFF.